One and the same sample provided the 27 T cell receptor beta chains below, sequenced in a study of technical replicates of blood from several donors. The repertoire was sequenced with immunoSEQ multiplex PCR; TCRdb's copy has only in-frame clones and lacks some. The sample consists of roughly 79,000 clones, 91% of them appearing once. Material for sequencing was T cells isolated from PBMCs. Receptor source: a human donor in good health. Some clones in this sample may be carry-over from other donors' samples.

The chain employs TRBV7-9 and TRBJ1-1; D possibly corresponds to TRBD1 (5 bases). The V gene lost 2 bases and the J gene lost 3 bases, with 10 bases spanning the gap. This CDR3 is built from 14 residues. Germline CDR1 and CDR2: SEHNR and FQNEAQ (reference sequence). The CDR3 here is CASSLRGLDTEAFF. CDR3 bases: TGTGCCAGCAGCTTAAGGGGATTGGACACTGAAGCTTTCTTT.

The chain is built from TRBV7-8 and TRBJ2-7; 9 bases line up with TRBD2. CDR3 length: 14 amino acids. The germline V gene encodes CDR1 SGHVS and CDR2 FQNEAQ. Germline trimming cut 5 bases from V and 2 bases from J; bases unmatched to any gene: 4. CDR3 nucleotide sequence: TGTGCCAGCAGCCCGCTAGCGGGGACCTACGAGCAGTACTTC. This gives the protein CASSPLAGTYEQYF.

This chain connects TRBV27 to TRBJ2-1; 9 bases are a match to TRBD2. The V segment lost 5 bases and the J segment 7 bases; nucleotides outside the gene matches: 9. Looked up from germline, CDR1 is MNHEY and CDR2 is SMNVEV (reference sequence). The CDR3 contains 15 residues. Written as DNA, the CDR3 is TGTGCCAGCAGTCCCTATAGCGGGAGTAATAATGAGCAGTTCTTC. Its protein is CASSPYSGSNNEQFF.

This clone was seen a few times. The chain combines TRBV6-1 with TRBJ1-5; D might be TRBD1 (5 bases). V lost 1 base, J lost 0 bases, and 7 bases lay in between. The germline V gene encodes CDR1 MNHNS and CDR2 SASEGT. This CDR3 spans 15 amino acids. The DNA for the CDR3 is TGTGCCAGCAGTGAAGGAGGACATAGCAATCAGCCCCAGCATTTT. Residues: CASSEGGHSNQPQHF.

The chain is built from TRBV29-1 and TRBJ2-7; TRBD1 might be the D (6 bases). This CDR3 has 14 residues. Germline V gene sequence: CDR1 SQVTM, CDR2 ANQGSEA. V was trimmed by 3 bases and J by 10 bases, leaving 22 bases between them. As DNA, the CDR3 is TGCAGCGTTGAGAAAACCGGTACAGGGACGGAACAGTACTTC. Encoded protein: CSVEKTGTGTEQYF.

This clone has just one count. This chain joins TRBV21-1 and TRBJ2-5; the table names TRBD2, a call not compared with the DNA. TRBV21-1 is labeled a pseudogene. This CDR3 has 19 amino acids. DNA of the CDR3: TGTGCCAGCGGGCGCCTTTCCAGCCCACTCCTGCTAGCGGAAGAGACCCAGTACTTC. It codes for CASGRLSSPLLLAEETQYF.

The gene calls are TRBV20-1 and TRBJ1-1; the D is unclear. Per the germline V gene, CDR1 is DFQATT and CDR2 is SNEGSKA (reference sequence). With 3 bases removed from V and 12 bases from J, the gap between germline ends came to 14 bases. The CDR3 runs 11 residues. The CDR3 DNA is TGCAGTGCTAGTGCCACCCGGGATCCTTTCTTT. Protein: CSASATRDPFF.

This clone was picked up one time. CDR3 bases: TGTGCCAGCTCACCTGCCAGACACTCCTACAATGAGCAGTTCTTC. It translates to CASSPARHSYNEQFF. The J gene is TRBJ2-1, the V gene TRBV18; D gene unclear. Germline V gene data show CDR1 as KGHSH and CDR2 as LQKENI. The CDR3 totals 15 residues. V gave up 3 bases and J gave up 0 bases, with 9 bases separating them.

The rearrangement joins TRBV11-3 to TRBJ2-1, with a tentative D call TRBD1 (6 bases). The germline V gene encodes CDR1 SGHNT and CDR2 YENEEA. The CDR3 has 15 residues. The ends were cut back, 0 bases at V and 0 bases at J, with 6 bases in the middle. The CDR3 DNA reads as TGTGCCAGCAGCTTAGAAGGGGGCTCCTACAATGAGCAGTTCTTC. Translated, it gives CASSLEGGSYNEQFF.

CDR3 residues: CASSLNSADMNTEAFF. CDR3 coding DNA: TGTGCCAGCAGTTTAAATTCGGCAGACATGAACACTGAAGCTTTCTTT. The V gene is TRBV28, the J gene TRBJ1-1; unclear D gene. This CDR3 is 16 amino acids long. Trimming removed 2 bases at V and 0 bases at J, with 13 bases between. CDR1 and CDR2 (germline): MDHEN, SYDVKM.

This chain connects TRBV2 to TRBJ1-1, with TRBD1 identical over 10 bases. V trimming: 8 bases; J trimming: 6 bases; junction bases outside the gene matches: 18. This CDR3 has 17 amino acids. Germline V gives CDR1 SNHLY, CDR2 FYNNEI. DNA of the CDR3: TGTGCCAGCTATGAAGCACCACCGGGACAGGGGAGGTCTGAAGCTTTCTTT. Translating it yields CASYEAPPGQGRSEAFF.

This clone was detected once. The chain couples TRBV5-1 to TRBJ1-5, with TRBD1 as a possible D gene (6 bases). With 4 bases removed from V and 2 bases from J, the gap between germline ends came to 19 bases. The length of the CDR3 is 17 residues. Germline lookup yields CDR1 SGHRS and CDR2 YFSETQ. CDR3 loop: CASSRSPRGAGNQPQHF. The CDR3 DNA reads TGCGCCAGCAGCAGGAGCCCTCGGGGGGCTGGCAATCAGCCCCAGCATTTT. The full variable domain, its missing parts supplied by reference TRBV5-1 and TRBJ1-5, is KAGVTQTPRYLIKTRGQQVTLSCSPISGHRSVSWYQQTPGQGLQFLFEYFSETQRNKGNFPGRFSGRQFSNSRSEMNVSTLELGDSALYLCASSRSPRGAGNQPQHFGDGTRLSIL.

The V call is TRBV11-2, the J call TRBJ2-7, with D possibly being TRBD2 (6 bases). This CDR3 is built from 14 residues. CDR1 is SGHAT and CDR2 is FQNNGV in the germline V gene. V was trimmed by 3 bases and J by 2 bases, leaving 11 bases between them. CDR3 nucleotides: TGTGCCAGCAGCTTGGGGGGTGTCGCCTACGAGCAGTACTTC. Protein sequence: CASSLGGVAYEQYF.

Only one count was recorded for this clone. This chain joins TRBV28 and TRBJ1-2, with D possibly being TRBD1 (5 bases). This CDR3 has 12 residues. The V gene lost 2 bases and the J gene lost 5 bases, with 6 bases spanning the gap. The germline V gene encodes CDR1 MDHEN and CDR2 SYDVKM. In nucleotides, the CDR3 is TGTGCCAGCAGTTTAGGGGGGTATGGCTACACCTTC. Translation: CASSLGGYGYTF.

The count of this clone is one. The CDR3 spells CASKSGGSNQPQHF. CDR3 in DNA: TGTGCCAGCAAGTCCGGGGGTTCCAATCAGCCCCAGCATTTT. The chain recombines TRBV28 with TRBJ1-5; D may be TRBD1 (5 bases). V gave up 7 bases and J gave up 3 bases, with 13 bases separating them. The CDR3 consists of 14 residues. Germline V CDR1 and CDR2: MDHEN, SYDVKM. Looking up the rest from reference TRBV28 and TRBJ1-5 gives the full variable domain: DVKVTQSSRYLVKRTGEKVFLECVQDMDHENMFWYRQDPGLGLRLIYFSYDVKMKEKGDIPEGYSVSREKKERFSLILESASTNQTSMYLCASKSGGSNQPQHFGDGTRLSIL.

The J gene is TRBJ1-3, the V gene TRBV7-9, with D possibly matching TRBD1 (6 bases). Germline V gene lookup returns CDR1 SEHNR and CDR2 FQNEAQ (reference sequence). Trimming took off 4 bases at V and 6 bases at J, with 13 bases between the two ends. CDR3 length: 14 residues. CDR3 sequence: CASSSNRVVNTIYF. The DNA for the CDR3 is TGTGCCAGCAGCTCGAACAGGGTGGTAAACACCATATATTTT.

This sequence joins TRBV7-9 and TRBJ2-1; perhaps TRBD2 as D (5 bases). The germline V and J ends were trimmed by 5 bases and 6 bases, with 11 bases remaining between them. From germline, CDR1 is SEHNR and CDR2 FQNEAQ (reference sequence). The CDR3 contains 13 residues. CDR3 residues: CASSRGLGNEQFF. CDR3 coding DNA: TGTGCCAGCAGCCGAGGACTTGGCAATGAGCAGTTCTTC.

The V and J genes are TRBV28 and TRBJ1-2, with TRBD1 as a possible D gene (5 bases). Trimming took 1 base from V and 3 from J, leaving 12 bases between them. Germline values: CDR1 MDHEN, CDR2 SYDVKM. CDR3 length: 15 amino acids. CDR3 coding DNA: TGTGCCAGCAGTTTATACCTCAGGGTGGACTATGGCTACACCTTC. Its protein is CASSLYLRVDYGYTF.

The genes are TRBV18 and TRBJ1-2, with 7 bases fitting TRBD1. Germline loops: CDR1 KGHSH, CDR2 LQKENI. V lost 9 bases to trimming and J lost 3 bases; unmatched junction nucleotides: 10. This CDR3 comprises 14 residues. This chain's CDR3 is CARLTRQGDYGYTF. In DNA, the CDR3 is TGTGCCAGGCTGACTCGACAGGGAGACTATGGCTACACCTTC.

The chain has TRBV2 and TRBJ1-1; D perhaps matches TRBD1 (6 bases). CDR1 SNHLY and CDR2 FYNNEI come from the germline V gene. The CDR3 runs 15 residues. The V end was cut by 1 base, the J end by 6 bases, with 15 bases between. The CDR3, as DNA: TGTGCCAGCAGTGAAGTGGAACAGGGATTCTCTGAAGCTTTCTTT. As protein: CASSEVEQGFSEAFF.

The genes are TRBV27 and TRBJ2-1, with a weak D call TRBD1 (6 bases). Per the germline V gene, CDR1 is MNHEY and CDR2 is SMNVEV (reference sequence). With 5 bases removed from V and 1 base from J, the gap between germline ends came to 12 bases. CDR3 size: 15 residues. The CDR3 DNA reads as TGTGCCAGCAGTCGGCAGGGACAATCCTACAATGAGCAGTTCTTC. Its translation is CASSRQGQSYNEQFF.

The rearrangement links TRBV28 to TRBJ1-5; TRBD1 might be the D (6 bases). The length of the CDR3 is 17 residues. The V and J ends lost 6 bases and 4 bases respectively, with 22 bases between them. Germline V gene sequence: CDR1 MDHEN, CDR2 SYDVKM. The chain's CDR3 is CASRPHGKQGSNQPQHF. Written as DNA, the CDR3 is TGTGCCAGCAGACCGCATGGAAAGCAGGGGTCAAATCAGCCCCAGCATTTT. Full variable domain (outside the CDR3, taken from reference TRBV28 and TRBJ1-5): DVKVTQSSRYLVKRTGEKVFLECVQDMDHENMFWYRQDPGLGLRLIYFSYDVKMKEKGDIPEGYSVSREKKERFSLILESASTNQTSMYLCASRPHGKQGSNQPQHFGDGTRLSIL.

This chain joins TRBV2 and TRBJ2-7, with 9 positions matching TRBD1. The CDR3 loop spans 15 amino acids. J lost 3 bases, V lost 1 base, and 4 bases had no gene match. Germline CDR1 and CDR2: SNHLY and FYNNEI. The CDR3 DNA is TGTGCCAGCAGTGAAGGGACAGGGGATTACTACGAGCAGTACTTC. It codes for CASSEGTGDYYEQYF.

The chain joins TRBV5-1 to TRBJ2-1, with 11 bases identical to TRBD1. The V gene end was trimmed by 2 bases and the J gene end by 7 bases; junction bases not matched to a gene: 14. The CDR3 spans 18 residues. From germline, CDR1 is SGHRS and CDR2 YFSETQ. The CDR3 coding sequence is TGCGCCAGCAGCTTATATACCGGGACAGGGGGTCTAAAGAATGAGCAGTTCTTC. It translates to CASSLYTGTGGLKNEQFF.

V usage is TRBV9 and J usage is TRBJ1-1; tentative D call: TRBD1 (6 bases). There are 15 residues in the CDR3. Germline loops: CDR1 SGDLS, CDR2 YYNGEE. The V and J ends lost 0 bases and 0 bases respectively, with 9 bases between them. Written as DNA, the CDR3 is TGTGCCAGCAGCGTAGCGCGGGGGCTGAACACTGAAGCTTTCTTT. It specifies CASSVARGLNTEAFF. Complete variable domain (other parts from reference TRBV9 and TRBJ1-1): DSGVTQTPKHLITATGQRVTLRCSPRSGDLSVYWYQQSLDQGLQFLIQYYNGEERAKGNILERFSAQQFPDLHSELNLSSLELGDSALYFCASSVARGLNTEAFFGQGTRLTVV.

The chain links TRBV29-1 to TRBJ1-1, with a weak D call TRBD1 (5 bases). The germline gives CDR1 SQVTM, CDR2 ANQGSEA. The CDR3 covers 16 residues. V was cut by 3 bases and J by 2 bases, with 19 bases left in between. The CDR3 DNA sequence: TGCAGCGTTGATGGACTCAGGGAGCGGGTTAACACTGAAGCTTTCTTT. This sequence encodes CSVDGLRERVNTEAFF.

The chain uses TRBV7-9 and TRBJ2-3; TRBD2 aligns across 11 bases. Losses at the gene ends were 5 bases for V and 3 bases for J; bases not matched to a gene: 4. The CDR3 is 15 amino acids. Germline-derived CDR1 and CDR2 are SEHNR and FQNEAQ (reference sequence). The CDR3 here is CASSPRLAGTDTQYF. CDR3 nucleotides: TGTGCCAGCAGCCCGAGACTAGCGGGGACAGATACGCAGTATTTT. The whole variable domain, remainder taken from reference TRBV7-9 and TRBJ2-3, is DTGVSQNPRHKITKRGQNVTFRCDPISEHNRLYWYRQTLGQGPEFLTYFQNEAQLEKSRLLSDRFSAERPKGSFSTLEIQRTEQGDSAMYLCASSPRLAGTDTQYFGPGTRLTVL.